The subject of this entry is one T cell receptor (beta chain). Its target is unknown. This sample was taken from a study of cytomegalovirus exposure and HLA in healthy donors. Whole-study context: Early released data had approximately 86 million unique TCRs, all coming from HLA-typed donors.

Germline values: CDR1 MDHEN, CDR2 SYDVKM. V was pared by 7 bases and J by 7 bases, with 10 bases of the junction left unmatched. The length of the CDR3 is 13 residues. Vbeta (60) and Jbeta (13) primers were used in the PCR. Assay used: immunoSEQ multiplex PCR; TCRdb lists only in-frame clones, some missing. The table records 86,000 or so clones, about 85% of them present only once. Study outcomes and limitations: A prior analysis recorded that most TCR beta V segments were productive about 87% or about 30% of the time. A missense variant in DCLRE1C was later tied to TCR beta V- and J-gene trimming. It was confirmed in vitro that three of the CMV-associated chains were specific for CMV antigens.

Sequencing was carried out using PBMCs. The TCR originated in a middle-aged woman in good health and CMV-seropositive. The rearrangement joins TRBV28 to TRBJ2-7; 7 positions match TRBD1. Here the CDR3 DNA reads TGTGCCAGCATGGAACAGGGGTTGTTTGAGCAGTACTTC. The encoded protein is CASMEQGLFEQYF.